This T cell receptor beta chain was captured in a study of T cells after yellow fever vaccination. Background on the study: SMART-Seq v4 Ultra Low Input prepared libraries from low-cell fractions.

This CDR3 comprises 13 residues. Germline V gene lookup returns CDR1 DFQATT and CDR2 SNEGSKA (reference sequence). V lost 3 bases to trimming and J lost 6 bases, with 12 bases between them. General study points: There was a small share of clonotypes that showed up in both the CD4 and CD8 compartments. The booster response re-showed most primary clones: around 96% CD4, around 87% CD8.

Synthesis of TCR cDNA relied on 5'RACE template switching, which attached a universal primer site and UMIs. TCRdb ran MiXCR on the 5' RACE reads and lists one entry per CDR3 protein. The table has 600,000 to 750,000 distinct CDR3 sequences, approximately 13% seen once. The table lists this clonotype with many counts. Its antigen is not known. The sequence was obtained from a man younger than 40 who received the YFV17D yellow fever vaccine. The sequencing used PBMCs, collected on the day of the yellow fever booster vaccination. The chain uses TRBV20-1 and TRBJ2-1; D might be TRBD1 (5 bases). CDR3 loop: CSARGLPSNEQFF. In DNA, the CDR3 is TGCAGTGCTAGGGGGCTCCCAAGCAATGAGCAGTTCTTC.